Listed here are 24 T cell receptor beta chains from one sample, sequenced in a study of T cell changes during pregnancy in multiple sclerosis. Sequencing was performed with immunoSEQ multiplex PCR; in TCRdb, only in-frame clones are kept and a portion is missing. Here the sample spans tens of thousands of clones, roughly 90% being singletons. The sequenced sample was CD8+ T cells from peripheral blood mononuclear cells, obtained in the third trimester of pregnancy. The receptors were gathered from a female donor with multiple sclerosis, enrolled in a pregnancy study.

In this sample, this clone turned up a few times. This chain uses TRBV7-6 with TRBJ1-2; possible D gene TRBD1, 5 bases. The CDR3 has 13 residues. Germline CDR1 and CDR2: SGHVS and FNYEAQ. The V end was cut by 0 bases, the J end by 8 bases, with 10 bases between. Written as DNA, the CDR3 is TGTGCCAGCAGCTTAGCGTCGGGGGAGGGCTACACCTTC. It specifies CASSLASGEGYTF.

The chain has TRBV7-8 and TRBJ2-5, with TRBD2 identical over 8 bases. Germline assignment: CDR1 SGHVS and CDR2 FQNEAQ. The CDR3 length is 16 residues. Losses at the gene ends were 5 bases for V and 2 bases for J; bases not matched to a gene: 10. The CDR3 DNA sequence: TGTGCCAGCAGCCCCACTAGCGGACCACTGCAAGAGACCCAGTACTTC. Translating it yields CASSPTSGPLQETQYF.

This chain uses TRBV10-3 with TRBJ2-2, with 13 bases identical to TRBD2. The V gene's germline CDR1 is ENHRY and CDR2 SYGVKD. CDR3 length: 18 residues. The ends lost 4 bases at V and 5 bases at J; junction bases unmatched: 10. CDR3 DNA: TGTGCCATCAGTGGGGAAGGACTAGCGGGAGATGGTACCGGGGAGCTGTTTTTT. Translating it yields CAISGEGLAGDGTGELFF.

The rearrangement links TRBV6-5 to TRBJ2-1; no reliable D call. V lost 4 bases and J 9 bases, leaving 10 bases between the germline ends. This CDR3 is built from 12 residues. Per germline, CDR1 MNHEY and CDR2 SVGAGI. The CDR3: CASSSSFAEQFF. CDR3 in DNA: TGTGCCAGCAGTTCCAGTTTTGCTGAGCAGTTCTTC.

The genes are TRBV19 and TRBJ1-1; D unclear. Germline-derived CDR1 and CDR2 are LNHDA and SQIVND (reference sequence). V shed 3 bases and J shed 3 bases, with 14 bases lying between them. There are 15 residues in the CDR3. CDR3 region: CASSISGGPDTEAFF. CDR3 bases: TGTGCCAGTAGTATTAGCGGTGGCCCCGACACTGAAGCTTTCTTT. The whole variable domain, remainder taken from reference TRBV19 and TRBJ1-1, is DGGITQSPKYLFRKEGQNVTLSCEQNLNHDAMYWYRQDPGQGLRLIYYSQIVNDFQKGDIAEGYSVSREKKESFPLTVTSAQKNPTAFYLCASSISGGPDTEAFFGQGTRLTVV.

This clone was observed once. This rearrangement joins TRBV27 to TRBJ2-3; D possibly corresponds to TRBD1 (6 bases). CDR1 and CDR2 (germline): MNHEY, SMNVEV (reference sequence). V lost 4 bases and J 2 bases, leaving 13 bases between the germline ends. CDR3 length: 15 residues. The CDR3 region has the DNA TGTGCCAGCAGTTACAGGGCACCCCCCACAGATACGCAGTATTTT. Protein sequence: CASSYRAPPTDTQYF.

The chain uses TRBV6-5 and TRBJ2-1; D unclear. The ends were cut back, 2 bases at V and 0 bases at J, with 11 bases in the middle. The CDR3 is 16 amino acids. CDR1 MNHEY and CDR2 SVGAGI come from the germline V gene. The DNA of the CDR3 is TGTGCCAGCAGTTACAGTACAGTTGGCTCCTACAATGAGCAGTTCTTC. It encodes CASSYSTVGSYNEQFF.

CDR3 residues: CASSPGQGGYEQYF. The CDR3, as DNA: TGTGCCAGCAGTCCGGGACAGGGGGGTTACGAGCAGTACTTC. The V and J genes are TRBV6-5 and TRBJ2-7; TRBD1 aligns across 11 bases. V shed 5 bases and J 4 bases; nucleotides not matched to a gene: 4. The CDR3 length is 14 residues. From germline, CDR1 is MNHEY and CDR2 SVGAGI.

This chain connects TRBV19 to TRBJ2-2, with D possibly matching TRBD1 (6 bases). The length of the CDR3 is 14 residues. Trimming shortened V by 2 bases and J by 9 bases, and 13 bases separated the two germline ends. Germline CDR1 is LNHDA and CDR2 is SQIVND (reference sequence). The CDR3 region is CASSIYPGQRELFF. The CDR3 nucleotides read TGTGCCAGTAGTATATACCCGGGACAAAGGGAGCTGTTTTTT.

V usage is TRBV4-3 and J usage is TRBJ2-6; D unclear. The CDR3 consists of 18 residues. Germline CDR1 reads LGHNA; CDR2 reads YSLEER. V gave up 0 bases and J gave up 4 bases, with 16 bases separating them. In DNA form, the CDR3 reads TGCGCCAGCAGCCAAGAGGGTTATCTCGGAGCGGGGGCCAACGTCCTGACTTTC. Translated, it gives CASSQEGYLGAGANVLTF.

There are a few counts of this clone. The chain has TRBV7-9 and TRBJ2-6; D uncertain. The CDR3 runs to 11 residues. V lost 6 bases and J 8 bases, leaving 5 bases between the germline ends. Germline lookup yields CDR1 SEHNR and CDR2 FQNEAQ (reference sequence). CDR3 DNA: TGTGCCAGCAGGGCAACCAACGTCCTGACTTTC. Protein: CASRATNVLTF. Filled out from reference TRBV7-9 and TRBJ2-6, the complete variable domain reads DTGVSQNPRHKITKRGQNVTFRCDPISEHNRLYWYRQTLGQGPEFLTYFQNEAQLEKSRLLSDRFSAERPKGSFSTLEIQRTEQGDSAMYLCASRATNVLTFGAGSRLTVL.

This chain uses TRBV7-9 with TRBJ2-7; possible D gene TRBD2, 6 bases. Between the trimmed V and J ends, which lost 1 base and 3 bases, there was a span of 16 bases. The CDR3 totals 16 residues. CDR1 is SEHNR and CDR2 is FQNEAQ in the germline V gene (reference sequence). CDR3 region: CASSLVTGSTGYEQYF. In nucleotides, the CDR3 is TGTGCCAGCAGCTTAGTTACCGGGAGCACTGGCTACGAGCAGTACTTC.

This clone has a single count. The chain employs TRBV7-9 and TRBJ1-1; D gene unclear. The V end lost 2 bases, the J end lost 7 bases, and 8 bases lay between the germline ends. This CDR3 region has 12 residues. Germline V gene sequence: CDR1 SEHNR, CDR2 FQNEAQ (reference sequence). The CDR3 DNA sequence: TGTGCCAGCAGCTTACGAGCGTTTGAAGCTTTCTTT. It is translated as CASSLRAFEAFF. Looking up the rest from reference TRBV7-9 and TRBJ1-1 gives the full variable domain: DTGVSQNPRHKITKRGQNVTFRCDPISEHNRLYWYRQTLGQGPEFLTYFQNEAQLEKSRLLSDRFSAERPKGSFSTLEIQRTEQGDSAMYLCASSLRAFEAFFGQGTRLTVV.

This clone showed up just a few times. The chain links TRBV27 to TRBJ2-1; 9 bases are shared with TRBD2. Germline assignment: CDR1 MNHEY and CDR2 SMNVEV (reference sequence). The length of the CDR3 is 17 residues. V dropped 0 bases and J dropped 4; count of bases not matched to a gene: 7. The CDR3 DNA is TGTGCCAGCAGTTTATCGAATAGCGGGAGAACGTACAATGAGCAGTTCTTC. Residues: CASSLSNSGRTYNEQFF.

This clone came up once. V is TRBV19 and J is TRBJ2-7; D may be TRBD1 (6 bases). Germline V gene sequence: CDR1 LNHDA, CDR2 SQIVND (reference sequence). The CDR3 has 12 residues. V was shortened by 7 bases and J by 3 bases, with 10 bases between the two germline ends. CDR3 nucleotides: TGTGCCAGTATCTCGGACAGCTACGAGCAGTACTTC. The encoded protein is CASISDSYEQYF.

The gene calls are TRBV6-5 and TRBJ2-1; tentative D call: TRBD2 (5 bases). This CDR3 comprises 13 residues. Germline CDR1 and CDR2: MNHEY and SVGAGI. Between the trimmed V and J ends, which lost 8 bases and 7 bases, there was a span of 15 bases. CDR3 coding DNA: TGTGCCAGCGGCCGGGGTGGGCTAAATGAGCAGTTCTTC. Protein sequence: CASGRGGLNEQFF.

The chain links TRBV6-5 to TRBJ2-1; no definite D call. Trimming took 5 bases from V and 4 from J, leaving 9 bases between them. CDR3 length: 13 residues. Per the germline V gene, CDR1 is MNHEY and CDR2 is SVGAGI. DNA of the CDR3: TGTGCCAGCAGTAAAACATATTACAATGAGCAGTTCTTC. Translation: CASSKTYYNEQFF.

The rearrangement joins TRBV7-9 to TRBJ1-6; 7 bases are shared with TRBD1. The CDR3 consists of 14 residues. Germline CDR1 SEHNR, CDR2 FQNEAQ (reference sequence). Trimming cost V 4 bases and J 9 bases; bases outside gene matches: 6. The CDR3 protein is CASSYTGAGSPLHF. CDR3 sequence (DNA): TGTGCCAGCAGCTACACAGGGGCCGGTTCACCCCTCCACTTT.

V and J are TRBV7-9 and TRBJ1-4, with unresolved D. Trimming removed 3 bases from V and 0 bases from J, with 11 bases in between. CDR1 and CDR2 (germline): SEHNR, FQNEAQ (reference sequence). This CDR3 has 16 residues. The CDR3 protein is CASSLLSNPTNEKLFF. The CDR3 DNA reads as TGTGCCAGCAGCTTGTTAAGCAATCCAACTAATGAAAAACTGTTTTTT.

This clone was found once. The V and J genes are TRBV5-1 and TRBJ1-4; TRBD1 agrees at 7 bases. Germline-derived CDR1 and CDR2 are SGHRS and YFSETQ. The trim removed 4 bases at V and 5 bases at J, leaving 8 bases unmatched. This CDR3 spans 15 amino acids. CDR3 region: CASSVRTGTNEKLFF. CDR3 coding DNA: TGCGCCAGCAGCGTCAGGACAGGCACGAATGAAAAACTGTTTTTT. Supplemented by reference TRBV5-1 and TRBJ1-4, the full variable domain reads KAGVTQTPRYLIKTRGQQVTLSCSPISGHRSVSWYQQTPGQGLQFLFEYFSETQRNKGNFPGRFSGRQFSNSRSEMNVSTLELGDSALYLCASSVRTGTNEKLFFGSGTQLSVL.

The J gene is TRBJ1-5, the V gene TRBV25-1; D is unresolved. The length of the CDR3 is 16 residues. In germline, CDR1 is MGHDK, CDR2 SYGVNS. V was cut by 2 bases and J by 3 bases, with 14 bases left in between. The CDR3 loop is CASSEKGSSFNQPQHF. CDR3 nucleotides: TGTGCCAGCAGTGAAAAAGGTAGCAGTTTCAATCAGCCCCAGCATTTT.

The chain is built from TRBV6-5 and TRBJ2-1; the match to TRBD2 covers 12 bases. Germline-derived CDR1 and CDR2 are MNHEY and SVGAGI. CDR3 length: 15 amino acids. V lost 2 bases to trimming and J lost 7 bases; unmatched junction nucleotides: 3. The CDR3 nucleotides are TGTGCCAGCAGTTACCCCGGACTAGCGGGGAATGAGCAGTTCTTC. It codes for CASSYPGLAGNEQFF.

V usage is TRBV19 and J usage is TRBJ1-2, with TRBD1 matching over 8 bases. There are 16 residues in the CDR3. Looked up from germline, CDR1 is LNHDA and CDR2 is SQIVND (reference sequence). The V segment lost 4 bases and the J segment 6 bases; nucleotides outside the gene matches: 13. The CDR3 sequence is CASSRALPGGEDGYTF. DNA for the CDR3: TGTGCCAGTAGTAGGGCCCTCCCAGGGGGCGAGGATGGCTACACCTTC.

This clone was picked up one time. V usage is TRBV7-9 and J usage is TRBJ2-1, with 9 bases aligning to TRBD2. This CDR3 spans 15 amino acids. The germline CDR1 and CDR2 sequences are SEHNR and FQNEAQ (reference sequence). The junction had 11 bases not matched to a gene; V was cut back by 5 bases and J by 9 bases. The CDR3 DNA reads TGTGCCAGCAGCCCCGGGACTAGCATACAGGGTGAGCAGTTCTTC. It is translated as CASSPGTSIQGEQFF.